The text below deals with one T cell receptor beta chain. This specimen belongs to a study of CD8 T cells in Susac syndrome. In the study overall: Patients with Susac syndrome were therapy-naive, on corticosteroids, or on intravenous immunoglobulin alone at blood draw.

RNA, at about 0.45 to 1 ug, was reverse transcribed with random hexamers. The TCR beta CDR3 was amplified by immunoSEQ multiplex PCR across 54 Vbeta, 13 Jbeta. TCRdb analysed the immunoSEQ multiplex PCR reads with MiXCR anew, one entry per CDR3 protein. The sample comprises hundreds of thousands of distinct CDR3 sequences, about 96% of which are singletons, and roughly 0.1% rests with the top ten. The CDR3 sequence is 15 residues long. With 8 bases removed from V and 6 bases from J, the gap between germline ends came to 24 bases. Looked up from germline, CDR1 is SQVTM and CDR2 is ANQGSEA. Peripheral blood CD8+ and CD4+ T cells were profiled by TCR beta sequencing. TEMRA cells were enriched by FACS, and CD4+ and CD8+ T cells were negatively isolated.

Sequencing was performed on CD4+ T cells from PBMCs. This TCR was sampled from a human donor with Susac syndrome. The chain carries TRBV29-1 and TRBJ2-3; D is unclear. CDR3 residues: CSSKGTAGPRDTQYF. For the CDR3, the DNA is TGCAGCTCCAAGGGAACAGCCGGGCCGCGGGATACGCAGTATTTT.